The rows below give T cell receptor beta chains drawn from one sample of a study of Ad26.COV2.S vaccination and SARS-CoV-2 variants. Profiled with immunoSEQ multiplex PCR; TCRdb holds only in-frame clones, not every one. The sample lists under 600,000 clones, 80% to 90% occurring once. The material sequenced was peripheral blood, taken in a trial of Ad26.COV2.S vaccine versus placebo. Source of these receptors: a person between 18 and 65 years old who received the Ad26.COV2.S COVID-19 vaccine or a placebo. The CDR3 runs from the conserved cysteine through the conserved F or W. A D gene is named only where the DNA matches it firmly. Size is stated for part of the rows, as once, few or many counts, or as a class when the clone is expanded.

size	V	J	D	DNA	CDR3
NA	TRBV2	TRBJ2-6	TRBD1	TGTGCCAGCAGTCCCAGGGGGCCCGGGGCCAACGTCCTGACTTTC	CASSPRGPGANVLTF
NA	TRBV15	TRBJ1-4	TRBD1	TGTGCCACCAGCCCCGGGACAGGGGGCAACAAGGGTGAAAAACTGTTTTTT	CATSPGTGGNKGEKLFF
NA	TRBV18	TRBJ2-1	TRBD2	TGTGCCAGCTCACCGGGCCTAGCGGGAGTGCAGTTCTTC	CASSPGLAGVQFF
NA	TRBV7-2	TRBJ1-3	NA	TGTGCCAGCAGCTTAGCCCGGACAAGTGGAAACACCATATATTTT	CASSLARTSGNTIYF
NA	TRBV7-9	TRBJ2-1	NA	TGTGCCAGCAGCTTAGGGATTGAGCAGTTCTTC	CASSLGIEQFF
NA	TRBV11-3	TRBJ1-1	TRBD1	TGTGCCAGCAGCTTAAGGGGGCGGAACACTGAAGCTTTCTTT	CASSLRGRNTEAFF
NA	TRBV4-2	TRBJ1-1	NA	TGTGCCAGCAGCCAAGTGCCCGGAAGTGAGGCAGAAGCTTTCTTT	CASSQVPGSEAEAFF
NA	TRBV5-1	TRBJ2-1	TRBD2	TGCGCCAGCGCTCTAAATTTAGCGGGAGGGCAAAAATTCTTC	CASALNLAGGQKFF
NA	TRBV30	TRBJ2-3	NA	TGTGCCTGGAGTCCCCCACGGCCCACGCAGTATTTT	CAWSPPRPTQYF
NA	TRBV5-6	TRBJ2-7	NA	TGTGCCAGCAGCTTGGGAGTTAGGTACCAGTACTTC	CASSLGVRYQYF
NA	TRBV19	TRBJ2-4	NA	TGTGCCAGTATGAGTTGGGGGCCACCATTGAACATTCAGTACTTC	CASMSWGPPLNIQYF
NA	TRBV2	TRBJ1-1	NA	TGTGCCAGCACCCCACAGCTGGGGAGGAGGTTGAACACTGAAGCTTTCTTT	CASTPQLGRRLNTEAFF
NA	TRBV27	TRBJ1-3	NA	TGTGCCAGCAGTTCCTCAGGGAGCGCTGGAAACACCATATATTTT	CASSSSGSAGNTIYF
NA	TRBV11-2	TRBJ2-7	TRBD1	TGTGCCAGCAGCCCGACCGGGACAGGGACAAACGAGCAGTACTTC	CASSPTGTGTNEQYF
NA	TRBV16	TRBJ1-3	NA	TGTGCCAGCAGCCAACGCAGGGAAGGAAACACCATATATTTT	CASSQRREGNTIYF
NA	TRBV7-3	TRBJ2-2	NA	TGTGCCAGCAGTATCGACATCGCGACGAACACCGGGGAGCTGTTTTTT	CASSIDIATNTGELFF
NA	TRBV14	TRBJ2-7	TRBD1	TGTGCCAGCAGCCCGTGGGGACAGAAATCCTACGAGCAGTACTTC	CASSPWGQKSYEQYF
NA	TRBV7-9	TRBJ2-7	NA	TGTGCCAGCAGCTTAGTGGGTCGGTCCTACGAGCAGTACTTC	CASSLVGRSYEQYF
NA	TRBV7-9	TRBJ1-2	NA	TGTGCCAGCAGCTTAGGACAGGCCAACTATGGCTACACCTTC	CASSLGQANYGYTF
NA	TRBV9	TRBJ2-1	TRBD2	TGTGCCAGCAGCGTAGTGGCGGGAGGACACAATGAGCAGTTCTTC	CASSVVAGGHNEQFF
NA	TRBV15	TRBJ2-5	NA	TGTGCCACCAGCAGAGATCGATCGGCTATCCAAGAGACCCAGTACTTC	CATSRDRSAIQETQYF
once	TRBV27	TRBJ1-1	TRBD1	TGTGCCAGCAGCTCAACAGGGGGGGTCGGTGAAGCTTTCTTT	CASSSTGGVGEAFF
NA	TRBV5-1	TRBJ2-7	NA	TGCGCCAGCAGCCACCGGACGGCCGTAAACTCCTACGAGCAGTACTTC	CASSHRTAVNSYEQYF
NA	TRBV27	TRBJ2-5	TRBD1	TGTGCCAGCAGTCGTAGACAGGGGGCAGAGACCCAGTACTTC	CASSRRQGAETQYF
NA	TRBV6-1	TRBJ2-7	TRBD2	TGTGCCAGCAGTGAGGGACTAGGGGGGCTCGAGCAGTACTTC	CASSEGLGGLEQYF
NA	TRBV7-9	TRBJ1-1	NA	TGTGCCAGCAGCTTTTACTGGAGGGGAAGGAACACTGAAGCTTTCTTT	CASSFYWRGRNTEAFF
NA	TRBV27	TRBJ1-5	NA	TGTGCCAGCAGTCCCGGACACTCAGTTAATAGCAATCAGCCCCAGCATTTT	CASSPGHSVNSNQPQHF
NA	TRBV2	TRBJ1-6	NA	TGTGCCAGCAGATTGGACGGGGTAAATTCACCCCTCCACTTT	CASRLDGVNSPLHF
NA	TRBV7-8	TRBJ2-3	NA	TGTGCCAGCAGCTTAGCGCGGGGGACAGAATCTACAGATACGCAGTATTTT	CASSLARGTESTDTQYF
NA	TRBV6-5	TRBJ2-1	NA	TGTGCCAGCAAAACGGGAGCTGCAGTCAATGAGCAGTTCTTC	CASKTGAAVNEQFF
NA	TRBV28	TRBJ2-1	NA	TGTGCCAGCAAAGTCAGCGTGTGGAGCTCCTACAATGAGCAGTTCTTC	CASKVSVWSSYNEQFF
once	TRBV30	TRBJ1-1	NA	TGTGCCGGCCCCGGACAGAACACTGAAGCTTTCTTT	CAGPGQNTEAFF
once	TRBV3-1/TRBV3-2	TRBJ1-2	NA	TGTGCCAGCAGCCCTAGAGGGGCGGTTAGTGGCTACACCTTC	CASSPRGAVSGYTF
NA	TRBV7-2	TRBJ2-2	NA	TGTGCCAGCAGCTTAAGCCCTTCTACCGGGGAGCTGTTTTTT	CASSLSPSTGELFF
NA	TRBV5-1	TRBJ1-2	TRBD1	TGCGCCAGCAGCTTGGCCGTAGGGGGCGAGTGGGGCACCTTC	CASSLAVGGEWGTF
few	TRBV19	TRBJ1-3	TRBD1	TGTGCCAGTAGTCCCCGACAGGGAGACACCATATATTTT	CASSPRQGDTIYF
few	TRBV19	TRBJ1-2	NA	TGTGCCAGTAGCCCACAACATCAGAGCAACTATGGCTACACCTTC	CASSPQHQSNYGYTF
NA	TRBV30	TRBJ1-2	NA	TGTGCCTGGGAAAAGGGCCTATCGGGCTATGGCTACACCTTC	CAWEKGLSGYGYTF
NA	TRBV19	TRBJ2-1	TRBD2	TGTGCCAGTACCCAATGGCTAGTTACTGGGACACCAATGGCTAGCGGGAGAACCACCCAGTTCTTC	CASTQWLVTGTPMASGRTTQFF
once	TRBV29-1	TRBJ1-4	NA	TGCAGCGTTGGGGGGCTTGGAGTAGCCACAACTAATGAAAAACTGTTTTTT	CSVGGLGVATTNEKLFF